This T cell receptor (beta chain) comes out of a study of cytomegalovirus exposure and HLA in healthy donors. Regarding the study as a whole: In a later analysis, fewer than 20,000 TCR beta sequences were associated with HLA alleles at 0.05 false discovery rate. TCR beta V- and J-gene trimming was later associated with a missense DCLRE1C variant.

The CDR3 is 15 residues long. V shed 0 bases and J shed 2 bases, with 9 bases lying between them. In germline, CDR1 is SGDLS, CDR2 YYNGEE. The PCR had 60 Vbeta and 13 Jbeta primers. The protocol was immunoSEQ multiplex PCR, while the TCRdb copy is restricted to in-frame clones and leaves out a portion. The sample holds 90,000 to 130,000 clones, over 60% seen once. On this clone itself: The target antigen is unknown.

What was sequenced was PBMCs. This TCR was sampled from a woman aged 55-69 years in good health and CMV-seropositive. V gene TRBV9 combines with J gene TRBJ2-1, with D perhaps TRBD2 (5 bases). In DNA, the CDR3 is TGTGCCAGCAGCGTAGCCGGGAACACCTACAATGAGCAGTTCTTC. It codes for CASSVAGNTYNEQFF.